These 4 T cell receptor beta chains were all obtained from the same sample, sequenced in a study of control samples from healthy donors and cancer patients. Produced via immunoSEQ multiplex PCR; TCRdb's table is partial and in-frame only. The table lists about 130,000 clones, about 93% of them singletons, with 1.7% in the top ten. Input material: PBMCs. These receptors all stem from a man aged 45-65 years with head and neck cancer.

There are a few counts of this clone. The rearrangement joins TRBV12-3 or TRBV12-4 to TRBJ2-2; possibly TRBD1 for D (6 bases). CDR3 length equals 13 residues. V was cut by 7 bases and J by 4 bases, with 10 bases left in between. CDR3 DNA: TGTGCCAGCACAGGACAGCTCACCGGGGAGCTGTTTTTT. Encoded protein: CASTGQLTGELFF.

CDR3 region: CASRLTTMTETQYF. CDR3 DNA: TGTGCCAGCAGATTGACGACCATGACGGAGACCCAGTACTTC. The V and J genes are TRBV6-5 and TRBJ2-5; D uncertain. Germline assignment: CDR1 MNHEY and CDR2 SVGAGI. V gave up 6 bases and J gave up 5 bases, with 16 bases separating them. The CDR3 runs to 14 residues.

The chain has TRBV11-2 and TRBJ1-4; D perhaps matches TRBD1 (5 bases). The CDR3 is made up of 13 amino acids. Trimming left V 3 bases short and J 5 bases short, with 7 bases between. Germline-derived CDR1 and CDR2 are SGHAT and FQNNGV. CDR3 bases: TGTGCCAGCAGCTTTGGGGGAAATGAAAAACTGTTTTTT. Its translation: CASSFGGNEKLFF. Full variable domain (rest looked up from reference TRBV11-2 and TRBJ1-4): EAGVAQSPRYKIIEKRQSVAFWCNPISGHATLYWYQQILGQGPKLLIQFQNNGVVDDSQLPKDRFSAERLKGVDSTLKIQPAKLEDSAVYLCASSFGGNEKLFFGSGTQLSVL.

This chain links TRBV5-6 with TRBJ1-3; D is perhaps TRBD1 (5 bases). The germline V gene has CDR1 SGHDT and CDR2 YYEEEE. Trimming removed 2 bases at V and 5 bases at J, with 14 bases between. This CDR3 region has 15 residues. CDR3 sequence reads: CASSFFGQGRNTIYF. In DNA form, the CDR3 reads TGTGCCAGCAGCTTCTTTGGGCAGGGACGAAACACCATATATTTT.